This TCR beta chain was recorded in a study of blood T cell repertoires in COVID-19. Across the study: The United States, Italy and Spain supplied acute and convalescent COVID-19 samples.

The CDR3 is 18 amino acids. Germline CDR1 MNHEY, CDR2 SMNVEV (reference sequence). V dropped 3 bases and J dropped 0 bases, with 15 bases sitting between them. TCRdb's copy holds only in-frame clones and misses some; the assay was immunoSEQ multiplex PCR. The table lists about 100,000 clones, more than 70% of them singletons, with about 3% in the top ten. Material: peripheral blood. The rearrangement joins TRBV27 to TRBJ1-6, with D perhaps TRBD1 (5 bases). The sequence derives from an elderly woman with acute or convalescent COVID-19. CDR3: CASSFSGGSSSYNSPLHF. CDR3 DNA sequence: TGTGCCAGCAGTTTTTCGGGGGGATCGAGCTCCTATAATTCACCCCTCCACTTT.